This TCR beta chain was found in a study of blood T cell repertoires in COVID-19. Overall study: Researchers got acute and convalescent COVID-19 samples from the United States, Italy and Spain.

In the original analysis: Amplified reference gene primers provided the basis for estimating nucleated cell counts. Only in-frame clones appear in the TCRdb table, and some are missing; sequencing was by immunoSEQ multiplex PCR. V, J and clone size are taken as reported in that table, and D and trimming were inferred from the DNA itself. This table has approximately 210,000 clones, around 88% appearing once. The V end lost 3 bases, the J end lost 3 bases, and 6 bases lay between the germline ends. The CDR3 spans 12 residues. Germline V CDR1 and CDR2: SGHDT, YYEEEE. This clonotype was obtained from a man in his fifties with active or convalescent COVID-19. V gene TRBV5-6 combines with J gene TRBJ2-5; a weak D match, TRBD2 (6 bases). Sequenced material: peripheral blood. The CDR3 bases are TGTGCCAGCAGCTCGGGAGAAGAGACCCAGTACTTC. Encoded protein: CASSSGEETQYF.